A selection of T cell receptor beta chains follows, all from one sample in a study of T cell repertoires in cytomegalovirus infection. TCRdb itself ran the reads through MiXCR, one entry per CDR3 protein. The sample shows about 300,000 distinct CDR3 sequences, around 9.1% of them seen only once. The sequencing input was PBMCs. These receptors were obtained from a human donor in good health (CMV status not recorded). Some clones in this sample may be carry-over from other donors' samples. The CDR3 runs from the conserved cysteine through the conserved F or W. Each record gives: clone size, CDR3 length, J gene, D gene, V gene, CDR3 DNA, CDR3 protein. A D gene is named only where the DNA matches it firmly. Rows may omit the clone size; those that give it use once, few, many or a size class.

clone size: few
CDR3 length: 14
J gene: TRBJ2-1
D gene: TRBD1
V gene: TRBV5-1
CDR3 DNA: TGCGCCAGCAGAGGGGACAGGGGCTACAATGAGCAGTTCTTC
CDR3 protein: CASRGDRGYNEQFF

clone size: many
CDR3 length: 14
J gene: TRBJ2-1
D gene: TRBD2
V gene: TRBV27
CDR3 DNA: TGTGCCAGCAGTAGGACTAGCGGGGGTAATGAGCAGTTCTTC
CDR3 protein: CASSRTSGGNEQFF

clone size: many
CDR3 length: 13
J gene: TRBJ1-4
D gene: NA
V gene: TRBV20-1
CDR3 DNA: TGCAGTGCTAGAAAACGACGGTCTGAAAAACTGTTTTTT
CDR3 protein: CSARKRRSEKLFF

clone size: few
CDR3 length: 15
J gene: TRBJ2-3
D gene: NA
V gene: TRBV5-1
CDR3 DNA: TGCGCCAGCAGCTTGCCTGACAGGTACACAGATACGCAGTATTTT
CDR3 protein: CASSLPDRYTDTQYF

clone size: NA
CDR3 length: 11
J gene: TRBJ2-2
D gene: NA
V gene: TRBV19
CDR3 DNA: TGTGCCAGTAGTATAGGGGGCGTGCTGTTTTTT
CDR3 protein: CASSIGGVLFF

clone size: many
CDR3 length: 15
J gene: TRBJ2-1
D gene: TRBD2
V gene: TRBV28
CDR3 DNA: TGTGCCAGCAGAATCGGGGGGGTTATTTACAATGAGCAGTTCTTC
CDR3 protein: CASRIGGVIYNEQFF

clone size: many
CDR3 length: 11
J gene: TRBJ2-1
D gene: NA
V gene: TRBV20-1
CDR3 DNA: TGCAGTTCTAGAAGGGACAATGAGCAGTTCTTC
CDR3 protein: CSSRRDNEQFF

clone size: NA
CDR3 length: 16
J gene: TRBJ1-1
D gene: NA
V gene: TRBV12-5
CDR3 DNA: TGTGCTAGTGGTTTTTGGGTTGGGGGGGGCAACACTGAAGCTTTCTTT
CDR3 protein: CASGFWVGGGNTEAFF

clone size: many
CDR3 length: 15
J gene: TRBJ1-1
D gene: NA
V gene: TRBV15
CDR3 DNA: TGTGCCACCAGCAGAGATTTGGGAGTCGGCAGTGAAGCTTTCTTT
CDR3 protein: CATSRDLGVGSEAFF

clone size: few
CDR3 length: 14
J gene: TRBJ2-5
D gene: NA
V gene: TRBV29-1
CDR3 DNA: TGCAGCGTTGATGGGGGGGCAATTCAAGAGACCCAGTACTTC
CDR3 protein: CSVDGGAIQETQYF

clone size: many
CDR3 length: 15
J gene: TRBJ1-1
D gene: TRBD1
V gene: TRBV28
CDR3 DNA: TGTGCCAGCAGTCTTTCAGGGACAGGGTACACTGAAGCTTTCTTT
CDR3 protein: CASSLSGTGYTEAFF

clone size: few
CDR3 length: 15
J gene: TRBJ2-5
D gene: NA
V gene: TRBV28
CDR3 DNA: TGTGCCAGCAGTTTAGGGGCAGGCAGTGGAGAGACCCAGTACTTC
CDR3 protein: CASSLGAGSGETQYF

clone size: many
CDR3 length: 14
J gene: TRBJ2-2
D gene: NA
V gene: TRBV19
CDR3 DNA: TGTGCCAGTAGTTGGACACCGAACACCGGGGAGCTGTTTTTT
CDR3 protein: CASSWTPNTGELFF

clone size: NA
CDR3 length: 18
J gene: TRBJ1-5
D gene: TRBD1
V gene: TRBV19
CDR3 DNA: TGTGCCAGTAGTATATCCGGGAGGGGGCAGGCCTTCAATCAGCCCCAGCATTTT
CDR3 protein: CASSISGRGQAFNQPQHF

clone size: NA
CDR3 length: 16
J gene: TRBJ2-1
D gene: NA
V gene: TRBV25-1
CDR3 DNA: TGTGCCAGCAGTGAATCGGGACTCCCTCAGTACAATGAGCAGTTCTTC
CDR3 protein: CASSESGLPQYNEQFF